This is a list of T cell receptor beta chains from one sample in a study of T-cell memory formation after mild COVID-19. Each CDR3 protein is one row after TCRdb ran MiXCR on the 5' RACE reads. The sample lists around 370,000 distinct CDR3 sequences, about 21% occurring once. Sequenced sample: PBMCs or a T cell subset sorted from them (not recorded which). All receptors come from an adult woman who had mild COVID-19 (a few samples of this study predate the infection). Cell type and time point are not known. Each CDR3 is given without its conserved first and last residue. Fields, in order: clone size, D gene, V gene, J gene, CDR3 protein. A D gene is named only where the DNA matches it firmly. Where a row states a size, it is once, few, many or the class of an expanded clone; other rows omit it.

abundance: few
d_gene: TRBD1
v_gene: TRBV6-5
j_gene: TRBJ2-7
CDR3aa: ARWDRESYEQY

abundance: .
d_gene: .
v_gene: TRBV11-2
j_gene: TRBJ2-1
CDR3aa: ASSLDLQVHEQF

abundance: many
d_gene: .
v_gene: TRBV6-5
j_gene: TRBJ2-1
CDR3aa: ASSYSRHKNEQF

abundance: many
d_gene: .
v_gene: TRBV7-6
j_gene: TRBJ2-2
CDR3aa: ASSLGGRTGELF

abundance: many
d_gene: TRBD1
v_gene: TRBV20-1
j_gene: TRBJ2-1
CDR3aa: SATERGRLDNEQF

abundance: .
d_gene: .
v_gene: TRBV29-1
j_gene: TRBJ2-7
CDR3aa: SVRVGSLYEQY

abundance: .
d_gene: .
v_gene: TRBV3-1
j_gene: TRBJ1-1
CDR3aa: ASSPYDSPNTEAF

abundance: few
d_gene: TRBD2
v_gene: TRBV7-8
j_gene: TRBJ2-3
CDR3aa: ASSPRGGGAQKTDTQY

abundance: many
d_gene: .
v_gene: TRBV12-3/TRBV12-4
j_gene: TRBJ1-2
CDR3aa: ASTAGSFPYGYT

abundance: .
d_gene: .
v_gene: TRBV10-3
j_gene: TRBJ2-3
CDR3aa: ANAEGGRAQY

abundance: .
d_gene: TRBD1
v_gene: TRBV6-1
j_gene: TRBJ2-5
CDR3aa: ASAGQGRVGETQY

abundance: .
d_gene: TRBD1
v_gene: TRBV5-1
j_gene: TRBJ2-1
CDR3aa: ASSSGTGAQF

abundance: .
d_gene: TRBD1
v_gene: TRBV2
j_gene: TRBJ1-1
CDR3aa: ASSDHYGQGALNTEAF

abundance: many
d_gene: .
v_gene: TRBV29-1
j_gene: TRBJ2-7
CDR3aa: SVASSYEQY

abundance: .
d_gene: .
v_gene: TRBV21-1
j_gene: TRBJ1-5
CDR3aa: ASSKGPVSNQPQH

abundance: few
d_gene: TRBD2
v_gene: TRBV12-3/TRBV12-4
j_gene: TRBJ2-5
CDR3aa: ASSYRRTGGETQY

abundance: .
d_gene: .
v_gene: TRBV7-8
j_gene: TRBJ1-5
CDR3aa: ASSLAGLRDNQPQH

abundance: few
d_gene: .
v_gene: TRBV6-5
j_gene: TRBJ2-7
CDR3aa: ASSYAGEQY

abundance: few
d_gene: .
v_gene: TRBV15
j_gene: TRBJ2-1
CDR3aa: ATSRGDPRDGNEQF

abundance: few
d_gene: .
v_gene: TRBV6-5
j_gene: TRBJ1-2
CDR3aa: ASSYSANQRTANYGYT

abundance: .
d_gene: .
v_gene: TRBV29-1
j_gene: TRBJ2-7
CDR3aa: SVVVRGSYEQY

abundance: few
d_gene: TRBD1
v_gene: TRBV12-3/TRBV12-4
j_gene: TRBJ2-2
CDR3aa: ASSLSTRGPGELF

abundance: .
d_gene: .
v_gene: TRBV5-4
j_gene: TRBJ2-6
CDR3aa: ASSPDPGANVLT

abundance: .
d_gene: TRBD2
v_gene: TRBV29-1
j_gene: TRBJ2-3
CDR3aa: SVEPSTSGSSQY

abundance: .
d_gene: .
v_gene: TRBV4-1
j_gene: TRBJ2-7
CDR3aa: ASSQGPEDSSYEQY

abundance: .
d_gene: TRBD2
v_gene: TRBV7-9
j_gene: TRBJ2-3
CDR3aa: ASRRLAGVADTQY

abundance: few
d_gene: .
v_gene: TRBV24-1
j_gene: TRBJ1-5
CDR3aa: ATSDSGQPQH

abundance: .
d_gene: .
v_gene: TRBV7-9
j_gene: TRBJ2-1
CDR3aa: ASSIGPNNEQF

abundance: .
d_gene: .
v_gene: TRBV9
j_gene: TRBJ1-2
CDR3aa: ASSVTTVPNYGYT

abundance: .
d_gene: .
v_gene: TRBV4-2
j_gene: TRBJ1-2
CDR3aa: ASSQDRRIQNYGYT

abundance: .
d_gene: TRBD2
v_gene: TRBV12-3/TRBV12-4
j_gene: TRBJ2-2
CDR3aa: ASSFLAGGPELF

abundance: few
d_gene: TRBD1
v_gene: TRBV10-3
j_gene: TRBJ1-1
CDR3aa: AINSDRVNTEAF

abundance: .
d_gene: .
v_gene: TRBV19
j_gene: TRBJ2-7
CDR3aa: ASSIDLTDPYEQY

abundance: .
d_gene: TRBD2
v_gene: TRBV4-1
j_gene: TRBJ2-7
CDR3aa: ASSQFLLAGGYEQY

abundance: few
d_gene: .
v_gene: TRBV12-3/TRBV12-4
j_gene: TRBJ2-7
CDR3aa: ASSQKTGAYEQY

abundance: .
d_gene: TRBD2
v_gene: TRBV12-3/TRBV12-4
j_gene: TRBJ2-1
CDR3aa: ASIIAGGRNEQF

abundance: .
d_gene: TRBD1
v_gene: TRBV29-1
j_gene: TRBJ2-7
CDR3aa: SAAKLTGNGEQY

abundance: .
d_gene: TRBD1
v_gene: TRBV6-2/TRBV6-3
j_gene: TRBJ1-2
CDR3aa: ASSRDRNNEGYT

abundance: few
d_gene: TRBD1
v_gene: TRBV3-1
j_gene: TRBJ2-7
CDR3aa: ASSQDPRGLYEQY

abundance: few
d_gene: .
v_gene: TRBV6-6
j_gene: TRBJ2-1
CDR3aa: ASSRGTFGNEQF

abundance: many
d_gene: TRBD2
v_gene: TRBV5-1
j_gene: TRBJ2-7
CDR3aa: ASSPGGAYEQY

abundance: .
d_gene: .
v_gene: TRBV12-3/TRBV12-4
j_gene: TRBJ1-1
CDR3aa: ASSAQGGVLNTEAF

abundance: .
d_gene: TRBD2
v_gene: TRBV5-1
j_gene: TRBJ2-1
CDR3aa: ASSPGTSGGASNEQF

abundance: .
d_gene: TRBD2
v_gene: TRBV6-5
j_gene: TRBJ2-7
CDR3aa: ASSYWAGGFPYEQY

abundance: many
d_gene: .
v_gene: TRBV10-3
j_gene: TRBJ2-7
CDR3aa: AISPDGYEQY

abundance: .
d_gene: .
v_gene: TRBV7-2
j_gene: TRBJ2-1
CDR3aa: ASSLSRGANEQF

abundance: many
d_gene: TRBD1
v_gene: TRBV7-9
j_gene: TRBJ2-1
CDR3aa: ASSLRQGAYNEQF

abundance: .
d_gene: .
v_gene: TRBV6-5
j_gene: TRBJ1-1
CDR3aa: ASSYRDPGTEAF

abundance: .
d_gene: .
v_gene: TRBV29-1
j_gene: TRBJ2-2
CDR3aa: SVGDLGETGELF

abundance: .
d_gene: .
v_gene: TRBV7-3
j_gene: TRBJ2-3
CDR3aa: ASSSTPNTDTQY

abundance: few
d_gene: .
v_gene: TRBV20-1
j_gene: TRBJ2-2
CDR3aa: SARYGGNTGELF

abundance: .
d_gene: .
v_gene: TRBV15
j_gene: TRBJ1-5
CDR3aa: ATSIRLGGNQPQH

abundance: few
d_gene: TRBD2
v_gene: TRBV19
j_gene: TRBJ2-5
CDR3aa: ASSTTGTSGQETQY

abundance: few
d_gene: TRBD2
v_gene: TRBV7-3
j_gene: TRBJ2-5
CDR3aa: ASSPGGPLETQY

abundance: few
d_gene: .
v_gene: TRBV18
j_gene: TRBJ1-4
CDR3aa: ASSQERNEKLF

abundance: .
d_gene: .
v_gene: TRBV7-6
j_gene: TRBJ2-7
CDR3aa: ASSPRGSTYEQY

abundance: .
d_gene: TRBD1
v_gene: TRBV10-2
j_gene: TRBJ2-7
CDR3aa: ASNRGGTDRGPHEQY

abundance: .
d_gene: .
v_gene: TRBV13
j_gene: TRBJ1-1
CDR3aa: ASSPRVEERSLTSNTEAF

abundance: few
d_gene: .
v_gene: TRBV7-9
j_gene: TRBJ2-5
CDR3aa: ASSLDWGRQETQY

abundance: .
d_gene: TRBD1
v_gene: TRBV4-1
j_gene: TRBJ2-4
CDR3aa: ASKAVPDRGGYLAKNIQY